Listed below are T cell receptor beta chains from one sample, sequenced in a study of cytomegalovirus exposure and HLA in healthy donors. Generated by immunoSEQ multiplex PCR, the TCRdb table keeps only in-frame clones and is missing some. The sample holds 60,000 to 95,000 clones; 65% to 90% are singletons and the top ten take around 18%. Input material: PBMCs. All receptors derive from a man between 65 and 85 years old in good health and CMV-seropositive. The CDR3 runs from the conserved cysteine through the conserved F or W. D genes are given only for firm matches. Clone size appears in some rows only: once, few, many, or a class for an expanded clone.

>NA|NA|TRBV5-1|TRBJ2-7
CASSIGSSYEQYF
TGCGCCAGCAGTATCGGGAGTTCGTACGAGCAGTACTTC
>NA|NA|TRBV7-9|TRBJ1-1
CASSVTVNTEAFF
TGTGCCAGCAGCGTGACAGTGAACACTGAAGCTTTCTTT
>NA|TRBD1|TRBV7-3|TRBJ2-7
CASSFDRGYEQYF
TGTGCCAGCAGCTTCGACAGGGGCTACGAGCAGTACTTC
>once|NA|TRBV28|TRBJ2-7
CASSLLIAGRYEQYF
TGTGCCAGCAGTTTATTGATAGCAGGGCGTTACGAGCAGTACTTC
>NA|TRBD2|TRBV5-1|TRBJ2-1
CASRGAGGQVKSYNEQFF
TGCGCCAGCAGGGGGGCGGGAGGTCAGGTTAAGTCCTACAATGAGCAGTTCTTC
>NA|NA|TRBV7-7|TRBJ2-3
CASAHGVTDTQYF
TGTGCCAGCGCCCACGGGGTCACAGATACACAGTATTTT
>NA|NA|TRBV11-2|TRBJ1-5
CASSSWGRNQPQHF
TGTGCCAGCAGCTCATGGGGCAGGAATCAGCCCCAGCATTTT
>NA|NA|TRBV5-6|TRBJ1-2
CASSLDRNHGLANYGYTF
TGTGCCAGCAGCTTGGACAGGAACCACGGGTTAGCTAACTATGGCTACACCTTC
>once|TRBD1|TRBV14|TRBJ2-6
CASSHGTGGVLTF
TGTGCCAGCAGCCACGGGACAGGCGGCGTCCTGACTTTC
>NA|TRBD1|TRBV29-1|TRBJ1-5
CSVVTGGGQPQHF
TGCAGCGTGGTGACAGGGGGCGGTCAGCCCCAGCATTTT
>NA|NA|TRBV6-5|TRBJ2-2
CASREAGGGTGELFF
TGTGCCAGCAGAGAGGCGGGCGGCGGGACCGGGGAGCTGTTTTTT
>NA|TRBD1|TRBV28|TRBJ2-1
CASSWTGGYNEQFF
TGTGCCAGCAGTTGGACAGGGGGCTACAATGAGCAGTTCTTC
>NA|NA|TRBV7-9|TRBJ2-2
CASSPNTGELFF
TGTGCCAGCAGCCCTAACACCGGGGAGCTGTTTTTT
>NA|NA|TRBV7-2|TRBJ1-3
CASSLAVQGISGNTIYF
TGTGCCAGCAGCTTAGCGGTTCAGGGGATCTCTGGAAACACCATATATTTT
>NA|TRBD2|TRBV4-1|TRBJ2-1
CASSQVGLAGVVRRNEQFF
TGCGCCAGCAGCCAAGTGGGACTAGCGGGAGTTGTTCGGCGCAATGAGCAGTTCTTC
>NA|NA|TRBV7-9|TRBJ2-5
CASSRQSQETQYF
TGTGCCAGCAGCCGACAGTCCCAAGAGACCCAGTACTTC
>NA|NA|TRBV6-5|TRBJ2-2
CASSRQPGELFF
TGTGCCAGCAGTCGACAACCCGGGGAGCTGTTTTTT
>few|TRBD1|TRBV2|TRBJ2-5
CASSSETGAGETQYF
TGTGCCAGCAGCAGCGAGACAGGGGCGGGGGAGACCCAGTACTTC
>NA|TRBD1|TRBV6-6|TRBJ2-7
CASSPSGTGGWYEQYF
TGTGCCAGCAGTCCCTCAGGGACAGGGGGCTGGTACGAGCAGTACTTC
>few|TRBD1|TRBV7-9|TRBJ1-4
CASSQGGTNEKLFF
TGTGCCAGCAGTCAGGGGGGAACTAATGAAAAACTGTTTTTT
>NA|TRBD2|TRBV4-3|TRBJ2-7
CASSQTASGVSYEQYF
TGCGCCAGCAGCCAAACAGCTAGCGGCGTTTCCTACGAGCAGTACTTC
>NA|TRBD1|TRBV14|TRBJ2-2
CASSQTGSSGELFF
TGTGCCAGCAGCCAGACAGGGTCGAGCGGGGAGCTGTTTTTT
>once|TRBD2|TRBV7-8|TRBJ2-5
CASSPMGGYQETQYF
TGTGCCAGCAGCCCAATGGGGGGGTACCAAGAGACCCAGTACTTC
>NA|TRBD2|TRBV11-2|TRBJ2-7
CASSRLASGSGMNYEQYF
TGTGCCAGCAGCCGATTGGCTAGCGGGAGCGGCATGAATTACGAGCAGTACTTC
>NA|TRBD2|TRBV6-5|TRBJ2-7
CASSTSGRLWEQYF
TGTGCCAGCAGTACTAGCGGGAGACTGTGGGAGCAGTACTTC
>once|NA|TRBV2|TRBJ2-5
CASSEQQETQYF
TGTGCCAGCAGTGAACAGCAAGAGACCCAGTACTTC
>NA|TRBD2|TRBV28|TRBJ2-3
CASSPIAGDADTQYF
TGTGCCAGCAGCCCAATAGCGGGAGACGCAGATACGCAGTATTTT
>NA|NA|TRBV2|TRBJ2-7
CASSGDSKPRYF
TGTGCCAGCAGTGGGGACTCCAAGCCGCGGTACTTC
>few|NA|TRBV6-1|TRBJ1-5
CASSDQGLSNQPQHF
TGTGCCAGCAGTGATCAGGGTCTTAGCAATCAGCCCCAGCATTTT
>NA|TRBD1|TRBV25-1|TRBJ2-7
CASAGLDRGYEQYF
TGTGCCAGCGCCGGTCTGGACAGGGGCTACGAGCAGTACTTC
>NA|TRBD2|TRBV2|TRBJ2-3
CASSEGTSGGVTDTQYF
TGTGCCAGCAGTGAAGGGACTAGCGGGGGGGTCACAGATACGCAGTATTTT
>NA|NA|TRBV6-5|TRBJ1-1
CASKQGNTEAFF
TGTGCCAGCAAACAGGGAAACACTGAAGCTTTCTTT
>NA|TRBD1|TRBV5-8|TRBJ1-5
CASSRDSTFNQPQHF
TGTGCCAGCAGCCGGGACAGCACTTTCAATCAGCCCCAGCATTTT
>NA|NA|TRBV9|TRBJ1-3
CASSPSNGNTIYF
TGTGCCAGCAGCCCATCCAATGGAAACACCATATATTTT
>NA|TRBD2|TRBV28|TRBJ2-7
CASSFEGLASYEQYF
TGTGCCAGCAGTTTTGAGGGACTAGCGTCCTACGAGCAGTACTTC
>once|TRBD1|TRBV29-1|TRBJ2-2
CSVAYFRDRGAGELFF
TGCAGCGTTGCCTACTTCCGGGACAGGGGAGCCGGGGAGCTGTTTTTT
>NA|TRBD2|TRBV6-5|TRBJ2-7
CASSSGEGPYEQYF
TGTGCCAGCAGTTCCGGGGAGGGTCCCTACGAGCAGTACTTC
>NA|NA|TRBV18|TRBJ2-1
CASSPPGARNNEQFF
TGTGCCAGCTCACCACCAGGGGCGAGGAACAATGAGCAGTTCTTC
>NA|NA|TRBV10-1|TRBJ2-3
CASSAGDTQYF
TGCGCCAGCAGTGCGGGAGATACGCAGTATTTT
>NA|NA|TRBV6-5|TRBJ2-7
CASVGGSYEQYF
TGTGCCAGTGTCGGGGGATCCTACGAGCAGTACTTC
>NA|TRBD1|TRBV30|TRBJ1-6
CAWRKPGQPLLF
TGTGCCTGGAGGAAACCGGGACAGCCACTTCTTTTT
>NA|NA|TRBV19|TRBJ1-5
CASSRQGPNQPQHF
TGTGCCAGTAGTCGCCAGGGTCCCAATCAGCCCCAGCATTTT
>once|NA|TRBV18|TRBJ2-7
CASSPGQGNKQYF
TGTGCCAGCTCACCAGGCCAGGGTAACAAGCAGTACTTC
>NA|NA|TRBV19|TRBJ2-7
CASSVGAEQYF
TGTGCCAGTAGTGTGGGGGCGGAGCAGTACTTC
>NA|NA|TRBV19|TRBJ1-5
CASSMWGNSNQPQHF
TGTGCCAGTAGTATGTGGGGCAATAGCAATCAGCCCCAGCATTTT
>few|TRBD1|TRBV2|TRBJ1-5
CASSEKSTGRHQPQHF
TGTGCCAGCAGTGAAAAGTCGACAGGGCGCCATCAGCCCCAGCATTTT
>NA|NA|TRBV10-1|TRBJ1-5
CASSEGLGDQPQHF
TGCGCCAGCAGTGAAGGACTGGGTGATCAGCCCCAGCATTTT
>NA|TRBD2|TRBV7-6|TRBJ2-5
CASSLGAGLETQYF
TGTGCCAGCAGCTTAGGAGCGGGGTTAGAGACCCAGTACTTC
>few|NA|TRBV5-6|TRBJ1-2
CASSLVPFGYTF
TGTGCCAGCAGCTTGGTCCCTTTTGGCTACACCTTC
>NA|NA|TRBV7-6|TRBJ1-1
CASSLGGRGTEAFF
TGTGCCAGCAGCTTAGGAGGAAGGGGCACTGAAGCTTTCTTT
>NA|TRBD1|TRBV18|TRBJ1-1
CASSPMDREAFF
TGTGCCAGCTCACCAATGGACAGGGAGGCTTTCTTT
>few|NA|TRBV21-1|TRBJ1-5
CASSTREEYSNQPQHF
TGTGCCAGCAGCACCAGGGAGGAGTATAGCAATCAGCCCCAGCATTTT
>NA|NA|TRBV18|TRBJ2-2
CASSPDSAANTGELFF
TGTGCCAGCTCACCCGATAGCGCTGCGAACACCGGGGAGCTGTTTTTT